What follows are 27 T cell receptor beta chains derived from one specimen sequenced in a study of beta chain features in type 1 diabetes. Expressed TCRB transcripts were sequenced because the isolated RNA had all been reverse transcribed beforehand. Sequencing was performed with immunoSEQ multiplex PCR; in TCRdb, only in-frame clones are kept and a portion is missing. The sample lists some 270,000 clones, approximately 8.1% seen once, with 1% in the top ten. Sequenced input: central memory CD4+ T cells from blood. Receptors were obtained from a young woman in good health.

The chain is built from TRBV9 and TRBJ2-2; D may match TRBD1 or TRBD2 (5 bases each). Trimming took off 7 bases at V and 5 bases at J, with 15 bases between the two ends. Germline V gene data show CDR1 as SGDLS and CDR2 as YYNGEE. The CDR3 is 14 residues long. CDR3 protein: CASSRFGATGELFF. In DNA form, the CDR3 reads TGTGCCAGCTCGCGTTTCGGGGCGACCGGGGAGCTGTTTTTT. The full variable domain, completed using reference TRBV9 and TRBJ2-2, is DSGVTQTPKHLITATGQRVTLRCSPRSGDLSVYWYQQSLDQGLQFLIQYYNGEERAKGNILERFSAQQFPDLHSELNLSSLELGDSALYFCASSRFGATGELFFGEGSRLTVL.

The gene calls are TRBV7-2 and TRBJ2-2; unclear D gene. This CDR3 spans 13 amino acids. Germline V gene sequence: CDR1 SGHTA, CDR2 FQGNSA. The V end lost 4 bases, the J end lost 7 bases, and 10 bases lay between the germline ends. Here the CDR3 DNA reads TGTGCCAGCAGCTCCAACCGTGGCGGGGAGCTGTTTTTT. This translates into CASSSNRGGELFF.

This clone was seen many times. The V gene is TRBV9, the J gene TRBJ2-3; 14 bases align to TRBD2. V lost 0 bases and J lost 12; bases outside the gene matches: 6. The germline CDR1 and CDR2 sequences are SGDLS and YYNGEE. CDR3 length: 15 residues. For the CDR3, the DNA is TGTGCCAGCAGCGTAGCCAGGACTAGCGGGGGGAATCAGTATTTT. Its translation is CASSVARTSGGNQYF.

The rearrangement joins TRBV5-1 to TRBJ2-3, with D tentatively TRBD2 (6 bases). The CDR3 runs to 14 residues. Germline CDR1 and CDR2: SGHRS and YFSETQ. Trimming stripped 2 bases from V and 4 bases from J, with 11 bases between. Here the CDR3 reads CASSFEGEADTQYF. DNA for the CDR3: TGCGCCAGCAGCTTTGAAGGGGAGGCAGATACGCAGTATTTT.

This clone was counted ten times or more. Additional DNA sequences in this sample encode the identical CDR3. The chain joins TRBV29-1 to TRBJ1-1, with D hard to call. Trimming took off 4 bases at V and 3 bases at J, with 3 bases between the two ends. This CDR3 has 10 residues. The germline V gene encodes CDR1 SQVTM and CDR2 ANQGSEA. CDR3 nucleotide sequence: TGCAGCGTTGGCGACACTGAAGCTTTCTTT. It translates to CSVGDTEAFF.

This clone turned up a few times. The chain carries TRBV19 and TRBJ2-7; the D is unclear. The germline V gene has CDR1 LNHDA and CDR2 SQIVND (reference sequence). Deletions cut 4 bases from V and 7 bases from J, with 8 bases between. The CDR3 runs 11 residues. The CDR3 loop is CASSKELEQYF. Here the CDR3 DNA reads TGTGCCAGTAGTAAAGAACTGGAGCAGTACTTC.

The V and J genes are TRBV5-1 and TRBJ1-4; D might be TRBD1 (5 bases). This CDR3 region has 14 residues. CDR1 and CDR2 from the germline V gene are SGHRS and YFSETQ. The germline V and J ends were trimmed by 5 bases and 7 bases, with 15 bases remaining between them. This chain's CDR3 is CASSGGPSGEKLFF. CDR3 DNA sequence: TGCGCCAGCAGTGGGGGACCATCTGGTGAAAAACTGTTTTTT.

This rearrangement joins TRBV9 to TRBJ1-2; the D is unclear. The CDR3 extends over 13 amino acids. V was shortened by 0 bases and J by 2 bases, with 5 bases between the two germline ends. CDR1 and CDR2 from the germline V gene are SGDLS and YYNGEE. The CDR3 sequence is CASSVEANYGYTF. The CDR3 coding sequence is TGTGCCAGCAGCGTAGAGGCGAACTATGGCTACACCTTC.

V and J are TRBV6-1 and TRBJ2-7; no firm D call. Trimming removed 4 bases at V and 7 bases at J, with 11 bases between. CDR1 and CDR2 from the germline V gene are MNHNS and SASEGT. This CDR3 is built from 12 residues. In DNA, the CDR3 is TGTGCCAGCAGTGCGTCAATCCTGGAGCAGTACGTC. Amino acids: CASSASILEQYV.

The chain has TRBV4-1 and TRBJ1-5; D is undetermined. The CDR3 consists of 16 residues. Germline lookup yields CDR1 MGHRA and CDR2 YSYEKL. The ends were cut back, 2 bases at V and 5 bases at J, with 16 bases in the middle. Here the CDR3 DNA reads TGCGCCAGCAGCCAATCATTTGTACAGCAATATCAGCCCCAGCATTTT. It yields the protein CASSQSFVQQYQPQHF.

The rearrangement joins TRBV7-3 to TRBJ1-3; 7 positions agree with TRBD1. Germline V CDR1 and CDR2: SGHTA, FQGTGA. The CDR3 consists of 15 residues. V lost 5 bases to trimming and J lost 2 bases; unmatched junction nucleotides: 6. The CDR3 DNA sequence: TGTGCCAGCAGCGCCACAGGGGTCGCTGGAAACACCATATATTTT. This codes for CASSATGVAGNTIYF.

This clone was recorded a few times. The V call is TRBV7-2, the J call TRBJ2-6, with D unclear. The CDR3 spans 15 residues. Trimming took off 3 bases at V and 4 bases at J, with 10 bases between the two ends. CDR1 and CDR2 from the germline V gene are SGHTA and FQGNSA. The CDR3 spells CASSFNPWGANVLTF. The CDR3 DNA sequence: TGTGCCAGCAGCTTCAATCCCTGGGGGGCCAACGTCCTGACTTTC.

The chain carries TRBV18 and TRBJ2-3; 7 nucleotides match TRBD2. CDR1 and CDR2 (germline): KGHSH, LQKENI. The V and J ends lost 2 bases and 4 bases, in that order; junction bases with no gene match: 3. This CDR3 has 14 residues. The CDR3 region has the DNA TGTGCCAGCTCACCATCAGCGGGGTCAGATACGCAGTATTTT. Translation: CASSPSAGSDTQYF.

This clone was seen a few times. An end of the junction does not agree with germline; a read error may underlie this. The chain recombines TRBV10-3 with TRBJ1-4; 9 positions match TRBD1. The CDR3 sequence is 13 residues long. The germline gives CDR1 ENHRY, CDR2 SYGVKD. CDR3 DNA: TGTGCCAGCAGTCCCGGACAGGGGGAAAAACTGTTTTTT. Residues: CASSPGQGEKLFF.

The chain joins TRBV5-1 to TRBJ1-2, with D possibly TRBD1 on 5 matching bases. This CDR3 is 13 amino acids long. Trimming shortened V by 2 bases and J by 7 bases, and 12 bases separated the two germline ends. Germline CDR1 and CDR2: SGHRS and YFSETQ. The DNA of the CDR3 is TGCGCCAGCAGCTTATCTGGGGCGCTTGGCTACACCTTC. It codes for CASSLSGALGYTF.

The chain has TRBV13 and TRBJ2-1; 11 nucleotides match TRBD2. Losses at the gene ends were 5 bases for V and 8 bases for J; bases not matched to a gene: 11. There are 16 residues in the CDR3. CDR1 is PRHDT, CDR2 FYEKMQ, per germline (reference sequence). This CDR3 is CASSLSFSGRAYEQFF. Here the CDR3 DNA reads TGTGCCAGCAGCCTTTCATTTAGCGGGAGGGCATATGAGCAGTTCTTC.

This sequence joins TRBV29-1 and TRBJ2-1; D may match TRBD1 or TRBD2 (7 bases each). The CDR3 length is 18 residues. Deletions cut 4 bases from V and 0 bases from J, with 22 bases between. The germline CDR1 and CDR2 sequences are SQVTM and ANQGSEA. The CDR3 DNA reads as TGCAGCGTTGCAGGGGCTCAGGGGGGGCAAAGCTCCTACAATGAGCAGTTCTTC. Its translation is CSVAGAQGGQSSYNEQFF.

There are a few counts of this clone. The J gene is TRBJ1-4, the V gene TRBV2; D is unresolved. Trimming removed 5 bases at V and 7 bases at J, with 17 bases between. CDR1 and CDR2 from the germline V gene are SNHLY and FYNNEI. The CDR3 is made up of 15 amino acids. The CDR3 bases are TGTGCCAGCAGTCCCCCAGGCAGCTGGGGTGAAAAACTGTTTTTT. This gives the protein CASSPPGSWGEKLFF.

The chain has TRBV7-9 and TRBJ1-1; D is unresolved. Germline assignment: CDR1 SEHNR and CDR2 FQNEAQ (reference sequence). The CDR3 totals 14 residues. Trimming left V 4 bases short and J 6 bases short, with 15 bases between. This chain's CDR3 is CASSSADKGPEAFF. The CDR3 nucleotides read TGTGCCAGCAGCTCAGCAGACAAGGGCCCTGAAGCTTTCTTT.

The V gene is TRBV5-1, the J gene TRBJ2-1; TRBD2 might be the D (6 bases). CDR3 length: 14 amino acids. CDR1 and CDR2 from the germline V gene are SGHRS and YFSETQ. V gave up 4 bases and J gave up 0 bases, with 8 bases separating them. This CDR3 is CASSRESSYNEQFF. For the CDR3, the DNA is TGCGCCAGCAGCCGGGAGAGCTCCTACAATGAGCAGTTCTTC.

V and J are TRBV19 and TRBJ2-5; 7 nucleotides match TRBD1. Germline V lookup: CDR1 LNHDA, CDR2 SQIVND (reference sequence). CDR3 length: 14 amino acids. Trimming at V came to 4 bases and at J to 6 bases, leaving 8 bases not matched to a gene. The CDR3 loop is CASSTYTGVKTQYF. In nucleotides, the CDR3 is TGTGCCAGTAGTACCTACACAGGGGTGAAGACCCAGTACTTC. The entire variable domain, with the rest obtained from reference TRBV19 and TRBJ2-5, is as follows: DGGITQSPKYLFRKEGQNVTLSCEQNLNHDAMYWYRQDPGQGLRLIYYSQIVNDFQKGDIAEGYSVSREKKESFPLTVTSAQKNPTAFYLCASSTYTGVKTQYFGPGTRLLVL.

CDR3 DNA: TGCGCCAGCAGGCCTACAGGGGGCCAAGAAAAACTGTTTTTT. It encodes CASRPTGGQEKLFF. The J gene is TRBJ1-4, the V gene TRBV5-1; 9 bases agree with TRBD1. The CDR3 is 14 residues long. V was clipped by 5 bases and J by 8 bases; unmatched bases: 7. Germline V lookup: CDR1 SGHRS, CDR2 YFSETQ.

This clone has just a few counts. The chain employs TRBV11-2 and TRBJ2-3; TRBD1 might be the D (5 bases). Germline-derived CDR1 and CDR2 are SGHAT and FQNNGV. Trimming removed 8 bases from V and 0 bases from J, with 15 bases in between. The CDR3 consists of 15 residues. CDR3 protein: CASGPGWGSTDTQYF. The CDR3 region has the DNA TGTGCCAGCGGACCCGGCTGGGGCAGCACAGATACGCAGTATTTT. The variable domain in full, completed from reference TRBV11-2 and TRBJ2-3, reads EAGVAQSPRYKIIEKRQSVAFWCNPISGHATLYWYQQILGQGPKLLIQFQNNGVVDDSQLPKDRFSAERLKGVDSTLKIQPAKLEDSAVYLCASGPGWGSTDTQYFGPGTRLTVL.

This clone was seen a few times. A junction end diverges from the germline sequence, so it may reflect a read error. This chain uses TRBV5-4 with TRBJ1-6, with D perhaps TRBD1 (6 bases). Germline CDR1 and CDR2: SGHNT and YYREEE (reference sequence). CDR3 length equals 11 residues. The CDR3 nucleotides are TGTGCCAGCAGCGCACAGGGCCATACCTCCTTT. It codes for CASSAQGHTSF. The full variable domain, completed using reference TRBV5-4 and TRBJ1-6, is ETGVTQSPTHLIKTRGQQVTLRCSSQSGHNTVSWYQQALGQGPQFIFQYYREEENGRGNFPPRFSGLQFPNYSSELNVNALELDDSALYLCASSAQGHTSFGNGTRLTVT.

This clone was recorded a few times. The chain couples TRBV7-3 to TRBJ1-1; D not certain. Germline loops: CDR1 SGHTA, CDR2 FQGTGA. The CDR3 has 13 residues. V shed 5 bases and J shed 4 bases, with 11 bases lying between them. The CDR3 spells CASSPSGATEAFF. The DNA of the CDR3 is TGTGCCAGCAGCCCGTCAGGAGCCACTGAAGCTTTCTTT.

Here the CDR3 DNA reads TGCGCCAGCAGCACTGGACAGGGGAGCGAAAAACTGTTTTTT. Translating gives CASSTGQGSEKLFF. The chain combines TRBV5-1 with TRBJ1-4, with 9 bases matching TRBD1. The CDR3 extends over 14 amino acids. V shed 4 bases and J 8 bases; nucleotides not matched to a gene: 6. Looked up from germline, CDR1 is SGHRS and CDR2 is YFSETQ.

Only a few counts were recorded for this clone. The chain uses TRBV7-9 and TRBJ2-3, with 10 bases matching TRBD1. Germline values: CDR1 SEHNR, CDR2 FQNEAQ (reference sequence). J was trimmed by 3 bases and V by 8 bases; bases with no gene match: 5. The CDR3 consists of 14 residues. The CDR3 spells CASLGTGDTDTQYF. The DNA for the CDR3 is TGTGCCAGCCTCGGGACAGGGGATACAGATACGCAGTATTTT.